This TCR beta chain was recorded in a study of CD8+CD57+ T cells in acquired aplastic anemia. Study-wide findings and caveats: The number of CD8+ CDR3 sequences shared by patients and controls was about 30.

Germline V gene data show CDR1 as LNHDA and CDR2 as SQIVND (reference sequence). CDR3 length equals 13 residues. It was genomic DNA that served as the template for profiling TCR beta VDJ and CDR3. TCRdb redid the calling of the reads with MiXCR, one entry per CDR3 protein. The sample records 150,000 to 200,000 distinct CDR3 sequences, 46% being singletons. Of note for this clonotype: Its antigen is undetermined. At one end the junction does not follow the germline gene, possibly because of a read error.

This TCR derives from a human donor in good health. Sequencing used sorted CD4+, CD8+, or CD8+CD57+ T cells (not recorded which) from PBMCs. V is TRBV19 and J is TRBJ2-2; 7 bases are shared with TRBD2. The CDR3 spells CAMRELNTGELVF. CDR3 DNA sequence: TGTGCCATGCGGGAGTTGAACACCGGGGAGCTGGTTTTT.